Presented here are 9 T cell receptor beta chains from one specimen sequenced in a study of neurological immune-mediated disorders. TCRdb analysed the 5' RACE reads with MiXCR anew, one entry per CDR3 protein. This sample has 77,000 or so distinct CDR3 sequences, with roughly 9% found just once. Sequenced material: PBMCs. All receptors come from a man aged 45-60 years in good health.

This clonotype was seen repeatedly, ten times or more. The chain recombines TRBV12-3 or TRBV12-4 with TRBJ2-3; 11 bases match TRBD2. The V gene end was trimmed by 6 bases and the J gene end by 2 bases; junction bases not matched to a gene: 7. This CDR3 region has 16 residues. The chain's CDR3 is CASSSGTSGNTDTQYF. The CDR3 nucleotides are TGTGCCAGCAGCTCCGGGACTAGCGGAAACACAGATACGCAGTATTTT.

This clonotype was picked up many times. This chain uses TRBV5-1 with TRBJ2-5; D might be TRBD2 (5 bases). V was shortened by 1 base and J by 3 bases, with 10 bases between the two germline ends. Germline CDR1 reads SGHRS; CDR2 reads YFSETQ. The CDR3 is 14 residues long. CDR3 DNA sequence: TGCGCCAGCAGCTTGCCCCGGGGAAAAGAGACCCAGTACTTC. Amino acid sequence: CASSLPRGKETQYF.

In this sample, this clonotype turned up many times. The CDR3 bases are TGCAGTGCTAGCAAGACTGAAGCTTTCTTT. Its translation is CSASKTEAFF. The rearrangement links TRBV20-1 to TRBJ1-1; D is undetermined. From germline, CDR1 is DFQATT and CDR2 SNEGSKA (reference sequence). This CDR3 has 10 amino acids. The V and J ends lost 3 bases and 5 bases respectively, with 4 bases between them.

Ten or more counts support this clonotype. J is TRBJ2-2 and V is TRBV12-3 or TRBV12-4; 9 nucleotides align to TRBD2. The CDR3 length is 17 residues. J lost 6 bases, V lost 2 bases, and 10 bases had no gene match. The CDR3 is CASSLLRVAGVAGELFF. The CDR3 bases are TGTGCCAGCAGTTTACTCCGAGTAGCGGGGGTAGCCGGGGAGCTGTTTTTT.

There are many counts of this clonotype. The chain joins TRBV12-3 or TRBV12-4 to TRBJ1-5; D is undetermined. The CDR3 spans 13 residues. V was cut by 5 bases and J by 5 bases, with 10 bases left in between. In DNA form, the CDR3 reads TGTGCCAGCAGTCCCGGGGAGGATCAGCCCCAGCATTTT. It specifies CASSPGEDQPQHF.

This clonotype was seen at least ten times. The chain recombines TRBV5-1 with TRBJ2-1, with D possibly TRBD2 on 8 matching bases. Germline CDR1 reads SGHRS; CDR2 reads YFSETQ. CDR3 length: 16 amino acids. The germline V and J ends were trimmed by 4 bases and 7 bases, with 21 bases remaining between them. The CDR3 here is CASSPGGTVGLNEQFF. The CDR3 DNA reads TGCGCCAGCAGCCCGGGGGGGACAGTAGGTCTGAATGAGCAGTTCTTC.

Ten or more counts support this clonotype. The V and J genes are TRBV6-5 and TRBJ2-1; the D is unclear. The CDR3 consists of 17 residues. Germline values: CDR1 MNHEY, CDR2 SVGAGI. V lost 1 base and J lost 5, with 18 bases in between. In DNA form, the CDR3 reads TGTGCCAGCAGTTACTATCCGCGGAAAGTAAGTGACAATGAGCAGTTCTTC. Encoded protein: CASSYYPRKVSDNEQFF.

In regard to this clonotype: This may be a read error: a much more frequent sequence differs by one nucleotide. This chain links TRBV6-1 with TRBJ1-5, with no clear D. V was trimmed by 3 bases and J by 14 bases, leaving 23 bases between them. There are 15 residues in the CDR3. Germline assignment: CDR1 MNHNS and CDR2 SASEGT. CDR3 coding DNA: TGTGCCAGCAGTGACGAGACGGTGATGAGAAAATGGGAGCATTTT. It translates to CASSDETVMRKWEHF.

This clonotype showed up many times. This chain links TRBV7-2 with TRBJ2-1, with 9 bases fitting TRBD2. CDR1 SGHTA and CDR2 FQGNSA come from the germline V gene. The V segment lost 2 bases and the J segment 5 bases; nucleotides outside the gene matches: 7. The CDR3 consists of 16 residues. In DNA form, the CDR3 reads TGTGCCAGCAGCTTAAACGGGGCGGGAGGGGACAATGAGCAGTTCTTC. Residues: CASSLNGAGGDNEQFF.